This T cell receptor beta chain was identified in a study of identical twins. The CDR3 sequence is 15 residues long. V shed 4 bases, J shed 5 bases, and the junction held 6 bases outside the gene matches. Germline CDR1 and CDR2: MNHEY and SMNVEV (reference sequence). Broader study findings: Compared with models, monozygotic twins showed more out-of-frame TCR alpha sharing. Within cord blood, abundant beta clonotypes carried fewer insertions, but memory repertoires showed no such trend. Zero-insertion analyses were open to partial confounding by invariant MAIT and iNKT cells.

TCRdb passed the 5' RACE reads through MiXCR, listing each CDR3 protein once. Of 500,000 to 550,000 distinct CDR3 sequences in the sample, about 20% were seen once. This clonotype was observed a single time. Its antigen is not identified. The data were also submitted as part of a second study, on T cells expressing NK-cell markers. That paper notes: Most of the eight sequenced donors tested HCMV-seropositive; one tested seronegative.

The chain joins TRBV27 to TRBJ2-5, with 11 positions matching TRBD1. The sequence derives from a woman aged 18-30 years in good health. The sequencing sample was made of CD4+ T cells sorted from blood. Here the CDR3 DNA reads TGTGCCAGCAGTTCGAACCGGGACAGGGGGGAGACCCAGTACTTC. Translated, it gives CASSSNRDRGETQYF.